The rows below give T cell receptor beta chains drawn from one sample of a study of graft-versus-host responses after intestinal transplantation. Assay used: immunoSEQ multiplex PCR; TCRdb lists only in-frame clones, some missing. The sample carries 62,000 or so clones, about 90% recorded once. The source material was PBMCs, sampled 26 days after transplant. These receptors all come from a human patient who received an intestinal transplant, so some T cells may come from the graft donor. Each CDR3 is given with its conserved first and last residue. The D gene is left open where the match is weak. Expanded clones are given a class, and other clones once, few, many or no size at all.

NA,TRBV28,TRBJ1-2,TRBD1,TGTGCCAGCAGTTGGGACAGGCACTTAGGGGGTGGCTACACCTTC,CASSWDRHLGGGYTF
once,TRBV7-2,TRBJ2-3,NA,TGTGCCAGCAGCTTAGCGACAGTAAGCACAGATACGCAGTATTTT,CASSLATVSTDTQYF
NA,TRBV29-1,TRBJ1-2,NA,TGCGCGCTTTATGGGGAGGGCGGCGGCTACACCTTC,CALYGEGGGYTF
once,TRBV10-3,TRBJ2-7,NA,TGTGCCATCAGTTCAACCTACGAGCAGTACTTC,CAISSTYEQYF
few,TRBV14,TRBJ2-3,TRBD2,TGTGCCAGCAGCCAAGGAGTTAAGGCTAGCGGGGTTGAAGATACGCAGTATTTT,CASSQGVKASGVEDTQYF
NA,TRBV4-2,TRBJ2-7,TRBD2,TGTGCCAGCAGCCAAGAAACTAGCGGGAGTTACGAGCAGTACTTC,CASSQETSGSYEQYF
NA,TRBV28,TRBJ2-3,TRBD1,TGTGCCAGCAGTTTAAGGGACAGGGGCACAGATACGCAGTATTTT,CASSLRDRGTDTQYF
NA,TRBV9,TRBJ2-3,TRBD2,TGTGCCAGCAGGAACGGGGCGGGGGGTACAGATACGCAGTATTTT,CASRNGAGGTDTQYF
NA,TRBV19,TRBJ1-5,NA,TGTGCCAGTAACCTCAGGGGAGAGCCCCAGCATTTT,CASNLRGEPQHF
NA,TRBV28,TRBJ1-2,NA,TGTGCCAGCAGTTTATCTAGGTCACTAGGCTATGGCTACACCTTC,CASSLSRSLGYGYTF
NA,TRBV5-1,TRBJ1-4,NA,TGCGCCAGCAGTCAGGGGATTGGGACGCCTGAAAAACTGTTTTTT,CASSQGIGTPEKLFF
NA,TRBV28,TRBJ1-5,NA,TGTGCCAGCAGTCGCGACAGGCGTGGCAATCAGCCCCAGCATTTT,CASSRDRRGNQPQHF
NA,TRBV6-6,TRBJ2-1,TRBD2,TGTGCCAGCAACCCCTTAGGACGGGAGGGCCCCAATGAGCAGTTCTTC,CASNPLGREGPNEQFF
NA,TRBV27,TRBJ1-2,NA,TGTGCCAGCAGTTTCGAGGGTTTCTATGGCTACACCTTC,CASSFEGFYGYTF
NA,TRBV6-1,TRBJ1-1,NA,TGTGCCAGCCGACAGAACTGGAACACTGAAGCTTTCTTT,CASRQNWNTEAFF
once,TRBV2,TRBJ1-5,TRBD1,TGTGCCAGCAGCGCCGACAGGGGAGGTTCCAATCAGCCCCAGCATTTT,CASSADRGGSNQPQHF
NA,TRBV4-3,TRBJ2-5,NA,TGCGCCAGCAGCCAAGAAAACAGTGCCGAGACCCAGTACTTC,CASSQENSAETQYF
NA,TRBV18,TRBJ2-6,NA,TGTGCCAGCTCAACCCAGGGCCCAGGGACCAACGTCCTGACTTTC,CASSTQGPGTNVLTF
NA,TRBV25-1,TRBJ1-6,TRBD1,TGTGCCAGCAGACAGACAGGGGGCGGGTATAATTCACCCCTCCACTTT,CASRQTGGGYNSPLHF
NA,TRBV28,TRBJ2-2,TRBD1,TGTGCCAGCAGTTTAACGGGACAGGGTCGCACCGGGGAGCTGTTTTTT,CASSLTGQGRTGELFF
NA,TRBV28,TRBJ1-2,NA,TGTGCCAGCAGATTTGCAGGCGCCCGCGGGGGCTACACCTTC,CASRFAGARGGYTF
NA,TRBV6-1,TRBJ1-2,NA,TGTGCCAGCAGTGAATTATGGCAGGGAATCGGCGGCTACACCTTC,CASSELWQGIGGYTF
NA,TRBV5-5,TRBJ2-7,NA,TGTGCCAGCAGAGCTGACAACTCCTACGAGCAGTACTTC,CASRADNSYEQYF
NA,TRBV4-3,TRBJ1-2,NA,TGCGCCAGCAGCCAAGATCGCGCATACGGCTATGGCTACACCTTC,CASSQDRAYGYGYTF
NA,TRBV30,TRBJ2-3,NA,TGTGCCTGGAGTGTAGGTCAGGGCATGGGGCAGTATTTT,CAWSVGQGMGQYF
once,TRBV20-1,TRBJ1-1,NA,TGCAGTGCTGTAAAAAACACTGAAGCTTTCTTT,CSAVKNTEAFF
NA,TRBV11-2,TRBJ2-7,NA,TGTGCCAGCAGCTTAGCTGGGACAACCTACGAGCAGTACTTC,CASSLAGTTYEQYF
NA,TRBV5-1,TRBJ1-3,NA,TGCGCCAGCAGCTTGGGGCTAAGGGAGACGAGCACCATATATTTT,CASSLGLRETSTIYF
NA,TRBV7-2,TRBJ1-2,NA,TGTGCCAGCAGCTTAGCCCCACAGGGAGTCGATGTCTATGGCTACACCTTC,CASSLAPQGVDVYGYTF